This T cell receptor beta chain was identified during a study of early T cells in non-severe SARS-CoV-2 infection. Across the whole study: Bulk RNA isolated from unsorted whole blood underwent sequencing; chains were not paired. Study results and caveats: There was a bias toward anti-spike CD8 responses in VDJdb matching, which missed private and CD4 specificities.

Turning to this clonotype: Its antigen is unidentified.

Per germline, CDR1 MNHEY and CDR2 SMNVEV (reference sequence). Trimming removed 5 bases at V and 5 bases at J, with 17 bases between. The CDR3 is made up of 15 amino acids. Individually, cDNA molecules had unique molecular identifiers attached to them. MiXCR was run by TCRdb on the 5' RACE reads, yielding one entry per CDR3 protein. The repertoire includes around 26,000 distinct CDR3 sequences, roughly 4.2% of them detected once, and roughly 5.5% sits in the top ten. The J gene is TRBJ2-3, the V gene TRBV27; D perhaps matches TRBD1 (5 bases). The sequence was collected from an adult who was a healthcare worker with PCR-confirmed SARS-CoV-2 infection or an uninfected control (not recorded which). Input material: whole blood. CDR3 in amino acids: CASSTLTVFGDTQYF. In nucleotides, the CDR3 is TGTGCCAGCAGTACCTTGACAGTTTTCGGAGATACGCAGTATTTT.